The TCR beta chain described here comes from a study of T cell responses to AZD1222 COVID-19 vaccine. For the study at large: Pooled samples include second doses given at about 4 or 12 weeks.

CDR3 length: 14 residues. Looked up from germline, CDR1 is SQVTM and CDR2 is ANQGSEA. V was shortened by 4 bases and J by 0 bases, with 12 bases between the two germline ends. Regarding the study as a whole: The study found vaccine-associated CD4 TCRs spanning spike, dominant at 160-218 and 743-854. Females outnumbered males among donors, who were mostly white British; clonal diversity was possibly underestimated. Close to half of spike-specific TCRs reportedly recognize unmutated variant regions.

Generated by immunoSEQ multiplex PCR, the TCRdb table keeps only in-frame clones and is missing some. This table holds 100,000 to 120,000 clones, about 90% found once. On this clone itself: What it binds is unknown.

This receptor was obtained from an adult in good health. The sample was peripheral blood, taken on day 0 of AZD1222 vaccination. The gene calls are TRBV29-1 and TRBJ1-1; D gene uncertain. The CDR3 DNA follows: TGCAGCGTTGGGAGTCACAGTGTGAACACTGAAGCTTTCTTT. The encoded protein is CSVGSHSVNTEAFF.